The clone carrying this TCR beta chain was counted many times. No antigen is known for it. The length of the CDR3 is 14 residues. CDR1 is GTSNPN and CDR2 is SVGIG in the germline V gene (reference sequence). The V end lost 3 bases, the J end lost 7 bases, and 16 bases lay between the germline ends. The data belong to a study of CD8 T cells in ankylosing spondylitis. Study-level findings and limits: Matched ankylosing spondylitis synovial fluid reportedly showed significant enrichment of disease-linked clones.

In TCRdb, the 5' RACE reads were re-called with MiXCR into one record per CDR3 protein. The sample shows tens of thousands of distinct CDR3 sequences, 5.3% of them seen only once. The J gene is TRBJ2-4, the V gene TRBV30, with a possible D match to TRBD2 (6 bases). The receptor comes from a male donor with ankylosing spondylitis or in good health (not recorded which). Sequencing input: blood, either unsorted or a sorted T cell fraction (not recorded which). The CDR3 loop is CAWRLDPGGNIQYF. The DNA for the CDR3 is TGTGCCTGGAGATTGGATCCAGGAGGGAACATTCAGTACTTC.